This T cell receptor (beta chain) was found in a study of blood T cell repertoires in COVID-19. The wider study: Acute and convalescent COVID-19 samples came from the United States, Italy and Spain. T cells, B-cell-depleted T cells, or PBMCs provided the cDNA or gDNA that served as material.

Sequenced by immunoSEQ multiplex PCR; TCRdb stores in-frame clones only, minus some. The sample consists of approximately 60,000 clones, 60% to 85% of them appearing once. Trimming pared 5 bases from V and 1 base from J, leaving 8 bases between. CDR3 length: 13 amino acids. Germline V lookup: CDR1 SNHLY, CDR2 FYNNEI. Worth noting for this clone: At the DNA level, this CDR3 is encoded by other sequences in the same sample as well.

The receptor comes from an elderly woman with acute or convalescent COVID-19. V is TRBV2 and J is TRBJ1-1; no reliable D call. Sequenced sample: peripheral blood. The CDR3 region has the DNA TGTGCCAGCAGTTCAACGGGGAACACTGAAGCTTTCTTT. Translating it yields CASSSTGNTEAFF.